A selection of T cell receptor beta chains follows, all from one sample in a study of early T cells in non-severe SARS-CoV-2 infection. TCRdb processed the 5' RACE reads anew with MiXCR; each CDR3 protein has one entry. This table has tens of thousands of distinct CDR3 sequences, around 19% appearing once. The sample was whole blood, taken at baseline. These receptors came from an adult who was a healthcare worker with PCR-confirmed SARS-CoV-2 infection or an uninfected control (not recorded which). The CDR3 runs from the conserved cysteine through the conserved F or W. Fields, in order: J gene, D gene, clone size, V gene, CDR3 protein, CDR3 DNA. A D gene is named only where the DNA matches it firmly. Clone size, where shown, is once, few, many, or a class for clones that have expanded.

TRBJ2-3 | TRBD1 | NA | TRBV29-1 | CSVEETGAFSDTQYF | TGCAGCGTTGAGGAGACAGGGGCATTCTCAGATACGCAGTATTTT
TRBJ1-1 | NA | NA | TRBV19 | CASSIRLNTEAFF | TGTGCCAGTAGTATTCGGCTGAACACTGAAGCTTTCTTT
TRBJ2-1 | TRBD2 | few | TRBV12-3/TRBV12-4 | CASSPLLAGAYNEQFF | TGTGCCAGCAGTCCCTTACTAGCGGGGGCTTACAATGAGCAGTTCTTC
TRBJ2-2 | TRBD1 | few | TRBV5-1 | CASGPSVQGYTGELFF | TGCGCCAGCGGACCGTCGGTACAGGGGTACACCGGGGAGCTGTTTTTT
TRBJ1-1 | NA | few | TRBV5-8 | CASSTGVRTLNTEAFF | TGTGCCAGCAGCACGGGGGTTCGGACACTGAACACTGAAGCTTTCTTT
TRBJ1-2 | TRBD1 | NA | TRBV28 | CASSWTGNYGYTF | TGTGCCAGCAGTTGGACAGGGAACTATGGCTACACCTTC
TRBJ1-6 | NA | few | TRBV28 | CASRGRGYSPLHF | TGTGCCAGCAGAGGCAGGGGCTATTCACCCCTCCACTTT
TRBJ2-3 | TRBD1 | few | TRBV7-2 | CASSFGTDITDTQYF | TGTGCCAGCAGCTTTGGGACAGACATCACAGATACGCAGTATTTT
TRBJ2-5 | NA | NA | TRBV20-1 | CSAGPGGGQQETQYF | TGCAGTGCTGGCCCCGGAGGGGGGCAACAAGAGACCCAGTACTTC
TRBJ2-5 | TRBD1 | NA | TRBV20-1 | CSARLYQGAKTQYF | TGCAGTGCTAGGTTGTATCAGGGGGCGAAGACCCAGTACTTC
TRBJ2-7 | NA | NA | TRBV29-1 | CSVARQGYEQYF | TGCAGCGTTGCAAGGCAGGGCTACGAGCAGTACTTC
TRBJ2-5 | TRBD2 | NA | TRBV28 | CTSSLQASGAKETQYF | TGTACCAGCAGTTTACAGGCTAGCGGGGCTAAAGAGACCCAGTACTTC
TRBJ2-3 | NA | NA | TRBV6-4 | CASSDGVANTDTQYF | TGTGCCAGCAGTGACGGGGTAGCGAACACAGATACGCAGTATTTT
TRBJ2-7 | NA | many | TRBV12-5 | CASGLRDYEQYF | TGTGCTAGTGGCTTACGGGACTACGAGCAGTACTTC
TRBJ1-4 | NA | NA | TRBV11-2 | CASSFCDRSTNEKLFF | TGTGCCAGCAGCTTTTGCGACCGATCAACTAATGAAAAACTGTTTTTT
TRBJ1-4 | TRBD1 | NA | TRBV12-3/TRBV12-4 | CASSRDRGNEKLFF | TGTGCCAGCAGCCGGGACAGAGGGAATGAAAAACTGTTTTTT
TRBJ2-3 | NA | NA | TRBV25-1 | CASSDRGGSAQYF | TGTGCCAGCAGTGATCGAGGGGGGTCCGCGCAGTATTTT
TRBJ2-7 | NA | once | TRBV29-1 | CSVVGQGLSYEQYF | TGCAGCGTTGTTGGGCAGGGCCTATCCTACGAGCAGTACTTC
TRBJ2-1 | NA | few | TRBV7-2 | CASSLAVESSYNEQFF | TGTGCCAGCAGCTTAGCGGTAGAAAGCTCCTACAATGAGCAGTTCTTC
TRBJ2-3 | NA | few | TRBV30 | CAWSVLAGAKDTQYF | TGTGCCTGGAGTGTACTTGCGGGGGCAAAAGATACGCAGTATTTT
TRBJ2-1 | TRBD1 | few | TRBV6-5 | CASSRTGDEQFF | TGTGCCAGCAGTAGGACAGGCGATGAGCAGTTCTTC
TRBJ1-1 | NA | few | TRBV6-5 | CASSYGGRGSPEAFF | TGTGCCAGCAGTTACGGCGGGAGGGGAAGCCCTGAAGCTTTCTTT
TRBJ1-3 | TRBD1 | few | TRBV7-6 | CASSSYRDSSENTIYF | TGTGCCAGCAGCTCCTACCGGGACAGTTCGGAAAACACCATATATTTT
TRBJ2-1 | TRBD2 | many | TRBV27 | CASSRPIGLAETRQFF | TGTGCCAGCAGTCGCCCTATTGGACTAGCGGAAACAAGGCAGTTCTTC
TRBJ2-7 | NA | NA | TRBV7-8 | CASSLESVKPLKQYF | TGTGCCAGCAGCTTAGAGTCGGTAAAACCTTTGAAGCAGTACTTC
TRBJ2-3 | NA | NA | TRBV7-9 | CASSLVTTDTQYF | TGTGCCAGCAGCTTAGTGACCACAGATACGCAGTATTTT
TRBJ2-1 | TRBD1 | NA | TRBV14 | CASGRGSSRNEQFF | TGTGCCAGCGGCAGGGGGAGCTCCCGCAATGAGCAGTTCTTC
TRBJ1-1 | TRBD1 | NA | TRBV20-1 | CSAKTGGQNTEAFF | TGCAGTGCTAAGACAGGGGGCCAGAACACTGAAGCTTTCTTT
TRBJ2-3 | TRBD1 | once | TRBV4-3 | CASSQAGTGTDTQYF | TGCGCCAGCAGCCAAGCCGGGACAGGGACCGATACGCAGTATTTT
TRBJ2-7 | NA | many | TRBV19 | CASSIAVGSEQYF | TGTGCCAGTAGTATCGCGGTGGGGAGCGAGCAGTACTTC
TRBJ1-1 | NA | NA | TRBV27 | CASSFGRELNTEAFF | TGTGCCAGCAGTTTTGGCCGCGAACTGAACACTGAAGCTTTCTTT
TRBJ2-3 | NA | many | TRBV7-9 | CASSFPNTDTQYF | TGTGCCAGCAGCTTCCCAAACACAGATACGCAGTATTTT
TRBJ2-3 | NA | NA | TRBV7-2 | CASSLRGTSTDTQYF | TGTGCCAGCAGCCTTAGGGGAACTAGCACAGATACGCAGTATTTT
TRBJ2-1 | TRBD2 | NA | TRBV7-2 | CASSLVALGGRAYNEQFF | TGTGCCAGCAGCTTAGTGGCCCTTGGCGGGAGAGCGTACAATGAGCAGTTCTTC
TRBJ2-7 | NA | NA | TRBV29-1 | CSASDGNTYEQYF | TGCAGCGCGTCGGACGGAAATACCTACGAGCAGTACTTC
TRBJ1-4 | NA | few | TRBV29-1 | CSVAEGISGLFF | TGCAGCGTAGCGGAGGGGATTTCGGGACTGTTTTTT
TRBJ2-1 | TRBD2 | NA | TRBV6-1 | CASSPRLAGSGGQFF | TGTGCCAGCAGCCCACGACTAGCGGGGTCAGGCGGGCAGTTCTTC
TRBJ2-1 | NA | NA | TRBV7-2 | CASSPHGESSYNEQFF | TGTGCCAGCAGCCCCCACGGGGAGAGCTCCTACAATGAGCAGTTCTTC
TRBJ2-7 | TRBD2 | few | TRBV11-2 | CASSLDLPGLALYEQYF | TGTGCCAGCAGCTTAGATCTCCCGGGACTAGCCCTATACGAGCAGTACTTC
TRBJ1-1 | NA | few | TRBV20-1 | CSASKSGYTEAFF | TGCAGTGCTAGTAAGTCAGGGTACACTGAAGCTTTCTTT
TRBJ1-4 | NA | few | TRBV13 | CASSTKTESNEKLFF | TGTGCCAGCAGCACTAAGACTGAGTCAAATGAAAAACTGTTTTTT
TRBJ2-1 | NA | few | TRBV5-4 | CASSLGGGTWNNEQFF | TGTGCCAGCAGCTTGGGGGGCGGGACCTGGAACAATGAGCAGTTCTTC
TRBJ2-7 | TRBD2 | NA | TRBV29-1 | CSFRPGTSGYEQYF | TGCAGCTTTCGTCCCGGGACTAGCGGCTACGAGCAGTACTTC
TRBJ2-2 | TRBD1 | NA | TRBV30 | CAWNPDRGSGELFF | TGTGCCTGGAACCCCGACAGGGGCTCCGGGGAGCTGTTTTTT
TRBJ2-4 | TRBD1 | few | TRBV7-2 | CASSLLGTGGKNIQYF | TGTGCCAGCAGCCTCCTAGGGACAGGGGGCAAAAACATTCAGTACTTC
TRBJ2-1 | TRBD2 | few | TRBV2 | CASREASGGTYNEQFF | TGTGCCAGCAGAGAAGCTAGCGGGGGAACCTACAATGAGCAGTTCTTC
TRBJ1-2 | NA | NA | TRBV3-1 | CASSPHRDKGDGYTF | TGTGCCAGCAGCCCACACCGGGACAAAGGGGATGGCTACACCTTC
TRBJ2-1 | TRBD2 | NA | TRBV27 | CASSPYSGRADEQFF | TGTGCCAGCAGTCCCTATAGCGGGAGGGCCGATGAGCAGTTCTTC
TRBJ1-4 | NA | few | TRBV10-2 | CASSEQGGGEKLFF | TGCGCCAGCAGTGAACAGGGAGGAGGTGAAAAACTGTTTTTT
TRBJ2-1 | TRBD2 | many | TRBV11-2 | CASSGTSTHEQFF | TGTGCCAGCAGCGGGACTAGCACCCATGAGCAGTTCTTC
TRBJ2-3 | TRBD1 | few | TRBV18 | CASSPRGLQPDTQYF | TGTGCCAGCTCACCCAGGGGGCTCCAGCCAGATACGCAGTATTTT
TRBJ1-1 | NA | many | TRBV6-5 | CASSFTFRTEAFF | TGTGCCAGCAGTTTTACGTTCCGGACTGAAGCTTTCTTT
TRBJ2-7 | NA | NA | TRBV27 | CASSPSPVPTYEQYF | TGTGCCAGCAGTCCTTCACCCGTCCCAACCTACGAGCAGTACTTC
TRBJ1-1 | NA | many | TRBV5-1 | CASSLGSSVASQEAFF | TGCGCCAGCAGCTTGGGGTCTTCTGTAGCCAGCCAAGAAGCTTTCTTT
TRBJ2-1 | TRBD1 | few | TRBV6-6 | CASRQGAENEQFF | TGTGCCAGCAGACAGGGGGCTGAGAATGAGCAGTTCTTC